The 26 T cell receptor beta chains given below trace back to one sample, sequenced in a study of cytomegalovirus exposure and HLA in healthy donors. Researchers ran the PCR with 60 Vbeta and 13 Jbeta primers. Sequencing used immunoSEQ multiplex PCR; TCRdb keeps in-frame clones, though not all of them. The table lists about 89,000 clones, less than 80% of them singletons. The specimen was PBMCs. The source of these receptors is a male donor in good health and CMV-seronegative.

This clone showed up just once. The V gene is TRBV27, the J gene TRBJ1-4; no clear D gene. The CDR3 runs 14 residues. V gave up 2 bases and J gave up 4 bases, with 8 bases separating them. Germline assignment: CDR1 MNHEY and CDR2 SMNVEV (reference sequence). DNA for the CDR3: TGTGCCAGCAGTTTACTAGGAAATAATGAAAAACTGTTTTTT. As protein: CASSLLGNNEKLFF.

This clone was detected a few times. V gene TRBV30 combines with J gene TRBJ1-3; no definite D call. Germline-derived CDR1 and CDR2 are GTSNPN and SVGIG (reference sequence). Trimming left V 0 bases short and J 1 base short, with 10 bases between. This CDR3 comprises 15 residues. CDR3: CAWSVDGSSGNTIYF. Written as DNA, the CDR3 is TGTGCCTGGAGTGTAGATGGCTCATCTGGAAACACCATATATTTT.

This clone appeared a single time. The CDR3 nucleotides read TGTGCCAGCAGAACCGGGACAGTTAATGAAAAACTGTTTTTT. Encoded protein: CASRTGTVNEKLFF. The V and J genes are TRBV5-4 and TRBJ1-4; 7 bases are shared with TRBD1. CDR1 SGHNT and CDR2 YYREEE come from the germline V gene (reference sequence). The CDR3 is 14 residues long. Trimming at V came to 5 bases and at J to 4 bases, leaving 5 bases not matched to a gene.

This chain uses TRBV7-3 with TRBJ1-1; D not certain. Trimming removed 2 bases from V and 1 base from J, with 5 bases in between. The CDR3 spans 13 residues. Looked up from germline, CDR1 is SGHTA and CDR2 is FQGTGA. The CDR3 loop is CASSLQANTEAFF. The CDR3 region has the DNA TGTGCCAGCAGCTTACAGGCGAACACTGAAGCTTTCTTT.

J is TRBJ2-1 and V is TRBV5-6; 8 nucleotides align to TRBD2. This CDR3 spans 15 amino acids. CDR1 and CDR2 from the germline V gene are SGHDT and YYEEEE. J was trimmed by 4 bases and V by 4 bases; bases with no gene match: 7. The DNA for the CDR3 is TGTGCCAGCAGCGCGGGGACTAGATCATACAATGAGCAGTTCTTC. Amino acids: CASSAGTRSYNEQFF.

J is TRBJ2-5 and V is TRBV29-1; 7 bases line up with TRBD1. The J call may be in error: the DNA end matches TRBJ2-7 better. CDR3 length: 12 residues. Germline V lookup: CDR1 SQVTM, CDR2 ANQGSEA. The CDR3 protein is CSGWDSSYEQYF. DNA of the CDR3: TGCAGCGGCTGGGACAGCTCCTACGAGCAGTACTTC.

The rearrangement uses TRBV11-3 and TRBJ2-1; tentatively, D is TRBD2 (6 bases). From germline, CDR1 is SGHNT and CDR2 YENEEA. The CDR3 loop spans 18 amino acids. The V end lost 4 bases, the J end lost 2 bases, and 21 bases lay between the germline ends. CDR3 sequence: CASSSLWGLGGAYNEQFF. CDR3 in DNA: TGTGCCAGCAGCTCCCTTTGGGGCCTCGGGGGAGCCTACAATGAGCAGTTCTTC.

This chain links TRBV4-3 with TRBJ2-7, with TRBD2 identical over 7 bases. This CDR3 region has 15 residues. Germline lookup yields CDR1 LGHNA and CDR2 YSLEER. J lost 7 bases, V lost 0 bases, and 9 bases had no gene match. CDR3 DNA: TGCGCCAGCAGCCAAGATCCTAGCGGACTGGGGGAGCAGTACTTC. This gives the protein CASSQDPSGLGEQYF.

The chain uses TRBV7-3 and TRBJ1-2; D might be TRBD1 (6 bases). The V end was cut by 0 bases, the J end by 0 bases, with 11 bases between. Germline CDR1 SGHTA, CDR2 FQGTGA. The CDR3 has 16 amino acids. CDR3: CASSLTGAGANYGYTF. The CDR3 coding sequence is TGTGCCAGCAGCTTAACTGGAGCAGGGGCTAACTATGGCTACACCTTC.

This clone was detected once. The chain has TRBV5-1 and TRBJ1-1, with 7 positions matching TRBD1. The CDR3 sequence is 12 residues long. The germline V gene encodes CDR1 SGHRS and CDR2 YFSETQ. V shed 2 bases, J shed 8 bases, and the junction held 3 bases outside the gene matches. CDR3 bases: TGCGCCAGCAGCTTACAGGGGAGGGAAGCTTTCTTT. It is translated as CASSLQGREAFF.

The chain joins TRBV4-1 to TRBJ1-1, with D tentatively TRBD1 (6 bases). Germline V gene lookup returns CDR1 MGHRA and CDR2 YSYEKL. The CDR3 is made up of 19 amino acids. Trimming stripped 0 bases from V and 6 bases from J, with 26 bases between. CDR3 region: CASSQDFVSGDIRPPEAFF. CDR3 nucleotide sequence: TGCGCCAGCAGCCAAGATTTTGTCAGCGGGGACATCAGGCCACCTGAAGCTTTCTTT.

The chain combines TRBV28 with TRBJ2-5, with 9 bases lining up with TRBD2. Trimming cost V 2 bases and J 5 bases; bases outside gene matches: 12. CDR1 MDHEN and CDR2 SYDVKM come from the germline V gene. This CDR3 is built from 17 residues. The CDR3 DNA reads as TGTGCCAGCAGTTTACAGCGGGGGGCCTCCTTTGGGGAGACCCAGTACTTC. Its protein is CASSLQRGASFGETQYF.

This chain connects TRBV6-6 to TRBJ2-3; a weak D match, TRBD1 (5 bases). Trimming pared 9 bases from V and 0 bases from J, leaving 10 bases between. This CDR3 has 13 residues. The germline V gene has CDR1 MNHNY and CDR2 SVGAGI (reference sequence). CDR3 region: CASRGWSTDTQYF. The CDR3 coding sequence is TGTGCCAGTAGGGGTTGGAGCACAGATACGCAGTATTTT.

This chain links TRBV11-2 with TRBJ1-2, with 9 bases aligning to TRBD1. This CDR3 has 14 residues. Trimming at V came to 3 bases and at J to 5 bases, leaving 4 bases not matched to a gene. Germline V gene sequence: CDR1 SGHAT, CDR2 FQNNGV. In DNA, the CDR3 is TGTGCCAGCAGCTTTGGGGACAGGGCGTATGGCTACACCTTC. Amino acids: CASSFGDRAYGYTF. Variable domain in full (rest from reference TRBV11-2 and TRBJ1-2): EAGVAQSPRYKIIEKRQSVAFWCNPISGHATLYWYQQILGQGPKLLIQFQNNGVVDDSQLPKDRFSAERLKGVDSTLKIQPAKLEDSAVYLCASSFGDRAYGYTFGSGTRLTVV.

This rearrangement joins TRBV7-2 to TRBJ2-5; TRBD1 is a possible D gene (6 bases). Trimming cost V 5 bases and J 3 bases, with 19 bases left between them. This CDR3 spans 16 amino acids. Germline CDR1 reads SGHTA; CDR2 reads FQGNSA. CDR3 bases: TGTGCCAGCAGCCAGGGGCCAGGGGTTGCTGAAGAGACCCAGTACTTC. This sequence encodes CASSQGPGVAEETQYF.

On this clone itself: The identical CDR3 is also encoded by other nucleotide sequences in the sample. The CDR3 region is CASSPTLLSPLHF. In nucleotides, the CDR3 is TGCGCCAGCAGCCCCACTTTACTTTCACCCCTCCACTTT. The chain combines TRBV4-3 with TRBJ1-6, with D unclear. CDR1 is LGHNA, CDR2 YSLEER, per germline. The ends were cut back, 4 bases at V and 9 bases at J, with 10 bases in the middle. There are 13 residues in the CDR3.

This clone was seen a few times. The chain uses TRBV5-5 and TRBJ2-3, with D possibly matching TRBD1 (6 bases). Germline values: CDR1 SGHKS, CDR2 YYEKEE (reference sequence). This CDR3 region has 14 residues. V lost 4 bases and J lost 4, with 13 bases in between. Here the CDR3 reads CASSPKQGSDTQYF. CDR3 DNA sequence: TGTGCCAGCAGCCCTAAACAGGGATCAGATACGCAGTATTTT.

The CDR3 here is CAWRAGGARAWTEAFF. For the CDR3, the DNA is TGTGCCTGGAGAGCAGGGGGAGCTAGGGCTTGGACTGAAGCTTTCTTT. The chain combines TRBV30 with TRBJ1-1; 7 nucleotides line up with TRBD1. CDR3 length: 16 amino acids. J was trimmed by 5 bases and V by 3 bases; bases with no gene match: 15. The germline CDR1 and CDR2 sequences are GTSNPN and SVGIG (reference sequence).

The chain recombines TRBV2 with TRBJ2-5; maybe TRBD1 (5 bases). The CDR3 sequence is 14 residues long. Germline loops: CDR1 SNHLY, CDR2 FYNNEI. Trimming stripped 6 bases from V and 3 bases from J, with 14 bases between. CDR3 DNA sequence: TGTGCCAGCAGCCCTCCGACAGCAAAAGAGACCCAGTACTTC. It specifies CASSPPTAKETQYF. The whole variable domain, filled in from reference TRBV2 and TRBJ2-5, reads EPEVTQTPSHQVTQMGQEVILRCVPISNHLYFYWYRQILGQKVEFLVSFYNNEISEKSEIFDDQFSVERPDGSNFTLKIRSTKLEDSAMYFCASSPPTAKETQYFGPGTRLLVL.

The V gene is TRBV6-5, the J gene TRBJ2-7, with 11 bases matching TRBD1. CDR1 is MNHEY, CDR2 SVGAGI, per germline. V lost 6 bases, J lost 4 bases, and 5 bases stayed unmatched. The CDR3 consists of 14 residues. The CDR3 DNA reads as TGTGCCAGCAGCTCCGGGACAGGGGGTTACGAGCAGTACTTC. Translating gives CASSSGTGGYEQYF.

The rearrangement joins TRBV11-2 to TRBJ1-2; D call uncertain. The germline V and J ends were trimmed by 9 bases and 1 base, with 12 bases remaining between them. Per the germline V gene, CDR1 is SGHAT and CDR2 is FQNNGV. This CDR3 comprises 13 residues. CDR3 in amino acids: CASSRQSNYGYTF. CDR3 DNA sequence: TGTGCCAGTTCGAGGCAGAGTAACTATGGCTACACCTTC. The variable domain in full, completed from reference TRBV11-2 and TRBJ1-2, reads EAGVAQSPRYKIIEKRQSVAFWCNPISGHATLYWYQQILGQGPKLLIQFQNNGVVDDSQLPKDRFSAERLKGVDSTLKIQPAKLEDSAVYLCASSRQSNYGYTFGSGTRLTVV.

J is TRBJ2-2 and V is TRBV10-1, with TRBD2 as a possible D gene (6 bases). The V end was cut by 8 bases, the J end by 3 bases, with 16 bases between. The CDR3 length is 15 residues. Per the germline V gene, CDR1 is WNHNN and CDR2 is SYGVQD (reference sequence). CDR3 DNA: TGCGCCAGCTCCCGCCGACTAGGGGACACCGGGGAGCTGTTTTTT. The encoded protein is CASSRRLGDTGELFF.

Here the CDR3 reads CATLQDMNTEAFF. Written as DNA, the CDR3 is TGTGCCACCCTACAGGACATGAACACTGAAGCTTTCTTT. The chain is built from TRBV9 and TRBJ1-1; TRBD1 might be the D (5 bases). Germline V gene sequence: CDR1 SGDLS, CDR2 YYNGEE. The V gene lost 9 bases and the J gene lost 0 bases, with 12 bases spanning the gap. This CDR3 is 13 amino acids long.

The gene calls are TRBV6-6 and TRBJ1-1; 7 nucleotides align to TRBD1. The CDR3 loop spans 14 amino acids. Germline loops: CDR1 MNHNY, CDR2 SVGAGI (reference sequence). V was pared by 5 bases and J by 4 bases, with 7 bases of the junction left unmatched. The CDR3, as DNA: TGTGCCAGCAGTGACCCAGGGGGAAGCACTGAAGCTTTCTTT. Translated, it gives CASSDPGGSTEAFF.

The DNA for the CDR3 is TGTGCCAGTCGACAGTTACCCACCGGGGAGCTGTTTTTT. Its protein is CASRQLPTGELFF. The chain recombines TRBV27 with TRBJ2-2; D is possibly TRBD1 (5 bases). Germline CDR1 and CDR2: MNHEY and SMNVEV (reference sequence). The CDR3 is 13 residues long. V was cut by 9 bases and J by 4 bases, with 12 bases left in between.

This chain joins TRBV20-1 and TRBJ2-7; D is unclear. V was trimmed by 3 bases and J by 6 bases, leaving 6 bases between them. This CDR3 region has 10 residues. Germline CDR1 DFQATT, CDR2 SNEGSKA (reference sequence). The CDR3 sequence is CSARILEQYF. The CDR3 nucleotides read TGCAGTGCTAGGATACTCGAGCAGTACTTC.